Listed below are T cell receptor beta chains from one sample, sequenced in a study of blood T cell repertoires in COVID-19. Assay used: immunoSEQ multiplex PCR; TCRdb lists only in-frame clones, some missing. The sample consists of some 150,000 clones, approximately 88% of them appearing once. The sequenced sample was peripheral blood. All receptors derive from a woman aged 50 to 60 with acute or convalescent COVID-19. CDR3s include the opening cysteine and the closing phenylalanine or tryptophan. A D gene is named only where the DNA matches it firmly. A row's size may be missing; if present it is once, few, many or a size class.

-,TRBJ1-4,TRBV2,-,TGTGCCAGCAGTCCTCTCGGGGTCTCGGGGGGAAAACTGTTTTTT,CASSPLGVSGGKLFF
-,TRBJ2-5,TRBV21-1,-,TGTGCCAGCAGGCGGTCAGGGGGCTTTTTGGAGACCCAGTACTTC,CASRRSGGFLETQYF
many,TRBJ2-3,TRBV6-4,TRBD2,TGTGCCAGCAGTGACGAGGGAGGGGGCACAGATACGCAGTATTTT,CASSDEGGGTDTQYF
-,TRBJ2-7,TRBV19,TRBD1,TGTGCCAGTAGTCAGACAGGGGGCGAGCAGTACTTC,CASSQTGGEQYF
-,TRBJ2-2,TRBV5-1,-,TGCGCCAGCAGCTTGGGAGGGCGCGGCACCGGGGAGCTGTTTTTT,CASSLGGRGTGELFF
-,TRBJ2-7,TRBV9,-,TGTGCCAGCAGCGCCTCCCCCGGGGGTGTTCCCCACGAGCAGTACTTC,CASSASPGGVPHEQYF
-,TRBJ2-3,TRBV7-3,-,TGTGCCAGCAGCTTAACAGGGGTCGATACGCAGTATTTT,CASSLTGVDTQYF
-,TRBJ2-7,TRBV5-1,TRBD2,TGCGCCAGCAGCTTGACTAGCGGGGGTTTAGAGCAGTACTTC,CASSLTSGGLEQYF
-,TRBJ1-2,TRBV6-1,-,TGTGCCAGCAGTGAAGCGCGTCTGGAGTACGTCATCTATGGCTACACCTTC,CASSEARLEYVIYGYTF
once,TRBJ1-2,TRBV5-1,TRBD1,TGCGCCAGCAGCTTGGACCCCGGGACAGCCTATGGCTACACCTTC,CASSLDPGTAYGYTF
-,TRBJ1-1,TRBV5-1,-,TGCGCCAGCAGCCCCGGACTGGTCTTT,CASSPGLVF
-,TRBJ2-5,TRBV5-1,-,TGCGCCAGCAGCTTGGCGGCAGGAGAGACCCAGTACTTC,CASSLAAGETQYF
-,TRBJ1-2,TRBV6-5,-,TGTGCCAGCCTGGACAGCGCTGGCTATGGCTACACCTTC,CASLDSAGYGYTF
-,TRBJ2-1,TRBV7-3,TRBD2,TGTGCCAGCAGCCCTATACCGGGACTAGCGGGGGGCCACAATGAGCAGTTCTTC,CASSPIPGLAGGHNEQFF
few,TRBJ2-7,TRBV6-1,TRBD1,TGTGCCAGCAGTGAAGGTCCAGGGGGCTGGGACGAGCAGTACTTC,CASSEGPGGWDEQYF
-,TRBJ1-2,TRBV9,-,TGTGCCAGCAGCTCTGGCGGACAGTCTCTGTGGGGCTACACCTTC,CASSSGGQSLWGYTF
-,TRBJ2-7,TRBV5-1,-,TGCGCCAGCAGCTTGTTTGGGGGCTCATCCTACGAGCAGTACTTC,CASSLFGGSSYEQYF